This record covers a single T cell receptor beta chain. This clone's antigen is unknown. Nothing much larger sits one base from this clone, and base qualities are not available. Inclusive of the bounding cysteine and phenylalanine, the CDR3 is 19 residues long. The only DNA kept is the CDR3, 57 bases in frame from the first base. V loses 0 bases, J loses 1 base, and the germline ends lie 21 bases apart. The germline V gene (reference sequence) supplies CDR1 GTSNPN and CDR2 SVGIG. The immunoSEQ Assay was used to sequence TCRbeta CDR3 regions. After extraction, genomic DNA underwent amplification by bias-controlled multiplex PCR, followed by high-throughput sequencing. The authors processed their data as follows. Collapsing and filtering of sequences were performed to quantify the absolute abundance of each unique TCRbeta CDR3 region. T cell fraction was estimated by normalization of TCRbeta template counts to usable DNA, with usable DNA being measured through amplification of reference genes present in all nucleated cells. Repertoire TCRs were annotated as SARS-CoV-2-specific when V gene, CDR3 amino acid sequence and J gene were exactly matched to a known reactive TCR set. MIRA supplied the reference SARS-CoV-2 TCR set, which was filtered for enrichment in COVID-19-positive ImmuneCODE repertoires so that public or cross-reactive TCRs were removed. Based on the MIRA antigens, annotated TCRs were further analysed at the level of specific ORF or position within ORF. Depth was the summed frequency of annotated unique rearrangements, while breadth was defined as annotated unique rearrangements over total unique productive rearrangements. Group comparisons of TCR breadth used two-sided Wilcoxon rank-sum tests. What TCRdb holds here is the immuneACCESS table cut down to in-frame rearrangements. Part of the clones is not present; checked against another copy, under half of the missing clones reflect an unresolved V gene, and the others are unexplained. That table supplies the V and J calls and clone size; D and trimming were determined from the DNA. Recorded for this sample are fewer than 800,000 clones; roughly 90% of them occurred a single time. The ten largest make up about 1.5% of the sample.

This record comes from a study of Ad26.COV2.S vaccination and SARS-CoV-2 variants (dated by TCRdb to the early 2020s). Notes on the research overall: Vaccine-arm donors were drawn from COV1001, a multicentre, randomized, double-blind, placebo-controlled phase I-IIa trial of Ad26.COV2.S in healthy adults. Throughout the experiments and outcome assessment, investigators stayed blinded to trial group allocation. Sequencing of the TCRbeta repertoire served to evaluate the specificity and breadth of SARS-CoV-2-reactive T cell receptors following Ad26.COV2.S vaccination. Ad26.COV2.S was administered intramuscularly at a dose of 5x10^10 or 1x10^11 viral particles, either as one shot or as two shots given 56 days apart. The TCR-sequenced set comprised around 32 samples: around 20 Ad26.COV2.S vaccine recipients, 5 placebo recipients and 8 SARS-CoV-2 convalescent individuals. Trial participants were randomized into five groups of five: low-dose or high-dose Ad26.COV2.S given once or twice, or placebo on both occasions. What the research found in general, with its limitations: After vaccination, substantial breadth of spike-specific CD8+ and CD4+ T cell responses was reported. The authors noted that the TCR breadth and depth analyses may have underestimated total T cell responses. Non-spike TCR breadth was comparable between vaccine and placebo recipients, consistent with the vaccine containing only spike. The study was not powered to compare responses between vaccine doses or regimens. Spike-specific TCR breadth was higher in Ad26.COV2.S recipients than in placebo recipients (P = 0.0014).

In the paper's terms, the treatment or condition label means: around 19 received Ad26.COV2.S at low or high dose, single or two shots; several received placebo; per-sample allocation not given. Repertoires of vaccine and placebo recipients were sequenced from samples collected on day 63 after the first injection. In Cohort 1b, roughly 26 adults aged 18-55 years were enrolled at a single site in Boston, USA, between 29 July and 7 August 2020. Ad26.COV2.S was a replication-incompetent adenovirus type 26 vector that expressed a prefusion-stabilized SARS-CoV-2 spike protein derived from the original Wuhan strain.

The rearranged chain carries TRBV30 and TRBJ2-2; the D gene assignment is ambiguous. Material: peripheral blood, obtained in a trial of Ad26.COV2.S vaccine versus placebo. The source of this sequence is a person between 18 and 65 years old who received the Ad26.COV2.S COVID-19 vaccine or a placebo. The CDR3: CAWSVWSSLGSGNTGELFF. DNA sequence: TGTGCCTGGAGTGTATGGTCAAGCTTGGGCTCCGGGAACACCGGGGAGCTGTTTTTT.